Presented here are 10 T cell receptor beta chains from one specimen sequenced in a study of control samples from healthy donors and cancer patients. Clones were read by immunoSEQ multiplex PCR, and TCRdb kept only the in-frame ones, dropping some. The profile shows tens of thousands of clones, 85% to 90% of them singletons. Sequencing used blood. These receptors were taken from a woman aged 55-70 years in good health.

The V call is TRBV28, the J call TRBJ2-5; D might be TRBD2 (6 bases). CDR1 and CDR2 from the germline V gene are MDHEN and SYDVKM. The CDR3 totals 13 residues. Trimming took 10 bases from V and 4 from J, leaving 16 bases between them. CDR3 in amino acids: CATSIGGRETQYF. CDR3 DNA sequence: TGTGCCACCTCAATCGGGGGTCGAGAGACCCAGTACTTC.

The chain combines TRBV7-9 with TRBJ1-1; tentative D call: TRBD1 (5 bases). Trimming took 5 bases from V and 6 from J, leaving 10 bases between them. CDR3 length: 12 residues. Germline V lookup: CDR1 SEHNR, CDR2 FQNEAQ (reference sequence). The CDR3 region has the DNA TGTGCCAGCAGCCCACCGGGACCTGAAGCTTTCTTT. It codes for CASSPPGPEAFF.

This rearrangement joins TRBV5-1 to TRBJ1-1, with D hard to call. There are 15 residues in the CDR3. Deletions cut 4 bases from V and 3 bases from J, with 16 bases between. From germline, CDR1 is SGHRS and CDR2 YFSETQ. This chain's CDR3 is CASSPGRGRDTEAFF. Written as DNA, the CDR3 is TGCGCCAGCAGCCCAGGACGGGGTAGGGACACTGAAGCTTTCTTT. Supplemented by reference TRBV5-1 and TRBJ1-1, the full variable domain reads KAGVTQTPRYLIKTRGQQVTLSCSPISGHRSVSWYQQTPGQGLQFLFEYFSETQRNKGNFPGRFSGRQFSNSRSEMNVSTLELGDSALYLCASSPGRGRDTEAFFGQGTRLTVV.

This clone was seen just once. CDR3 sequence (DNA): TGTGCCAGCAGTTACTCTAGCGGGAGAGATACGCAGTATTTT. Protein sequence: CASSYSSGRDTQYF. V is TRBV6-5 and J is TRBJ2-3; 9 nucleotides align to TRBD2. This CDR3 has 14 residues. V lost 0 bases, J lost 5 bases, and 0 bases stayed unmatched. Germline V gene lookup returns CDR1 MNHEY and CDR2 SVGAGI.

The gene calls are TRBV2 and TRBJ2-7; a possible D gene is TRBD2 (7 bases). CDR3 length equals 19 residues. Between the trimmed V and J ends, which lost 2 bases and 4 bases, there was a span of 27 bases. In germline, CDR1 is SNHLY, CDR2 FYNNEI. The CDR3 DNA reads as TGTGCCAGCAGTGAACTGGGCCGGCAGTTTCAGGGAGGGGGATACGAGCAGTACTTC. It encodes CASSELGRQFQGGGYEQYF.

This chain joins TRBV7-6 and TRBJ2-3; TRBD1 agrees at 12 bases. Losses at the gene ends were 2 bases for V and 5 bases for J; bases not matched to a gene: 5. The CDR3 contains 16 residues. Germline V gene lookup returns CDR1 SGHVS and CDR2 FNYEAQ. This chain's CDR3 is CASSLQGQGAGDTQYF. The DNA of the CDR3 is TGTGCCAGCAGCTTACAGGGACAGGGGGCTGGAGATACGCAGTATTTT.

V is TRBV9 and J is TRBJ2-3; D not resolved. Per germline, CDR1 SGDLS and CDR2 YYNGEE. The ends were cut back, 0 bases at V and 1 base at J, with 6 bases in the middle. The CDR3 is made up of 14 amino acids. Here the CDR3 reads CASSVEVRTDTQYF. As DNA, the CDR3 is TGTGCCAGCAGCGTAGAGGTTCGCACAGATACGCAGTATTTT.

The V and J genes are TRBV6-6 and TRBJ1-1; D is ambiguous. Germline CDR1 is MNHNY and CDR2 is SVGAGI (reference sequence). The CDR3 contains 12 residues. V was clipped by 0 bases and J by 3 bases, with 2 bases between them. CDR3 nucleotide sequence: TGTGCCAGCAGTTACTCGGACACTGAAGCTTTCTTT. Translation gives CASSYSDTEAFF.

The chain joins TRBV2 to TRBJ2-5, with 13 nucleotides matching TRBD2. This CDR3 contains 15 residues. Germline V CDR1 and CDR2: SNHLY, FYNNEI. With 4 bases clipped from V and 4 bases from J, the junction kept 3 bases outside the gene matches. The chain's CDR3 is CASSALAGGPETQYF. CDR3 nucleotides: TGTGCCAGCAGTGCACTAGCGGGGGGGCCAGAGACCCAGTACTTC.

V and J are TRBV2 and TRBJ2-3; D remains unclear. The ends were cut back, 0 bases at V and 4 bases at J, with 8 bases in the middle. The germline V gene encodes CDR1 SNHLY and CDR2 FYNNEI. This CDR3 is built from 14 residues. The CDR3 DNA sequence: TGTGCCAGCAGTGAAGCGGTAGGACCAGATACGCAGTATTTT. Translation gives CASSEAVGPDTQYF.